The entry below gives a single T cell receptor beta chain sequence along with its context. V lost 3 bases and J lost 4; bases outside the gene matches: 8. CDR1 is MGHRA and CDR2 is YSYEKL in the germline V gene. The CDR3 contains 15 residues. This entry is derived from a study of blood T cell repertoires in COVID-19. The wider study: PBMCs, B-cell-depleted T cells, or T cells provided the cDNA or gDNA that made up the material.

Authors' analysis steps: Quantification of nucleated cells was approximated via reference gene primer amplification. Sequencing used immunoSEQ multiplex PCR; TCRdb keeps in-frame clones, though not all of them. That table supplies the V and J calls and clone size; D and trimming were determined from the DNA. The data contain about 110,000 clones, about 86% of them singletons. The TCR originated in a woman aged 50 to 60 with active or convalescent COVID-19. Sample: peripheral blood. The chain joins TRBV4-1 to TRBJ2-7; TRBD1 aligns across 8 bases. The CDR3 loop reads CASSHFPGQGYEQYF. The CDR3 bases are TGCGCCAGCAGCCACTTCCCCGGACAGGGTTACGAGCAGTACTTC.